The clone carrying this TCR beta chain is a singleton in its sample. The authors ran the immunoSEQ assay, v3.0, at survey level. Libraries were prepared by immunoSEQ multiplex PCR; TCRdb keeps only in-frame clonotypes and omits some of them. The table records fewer than 35,000 clones, roughly three quarters of them present only once. This sample stems from a study of long-term antiretroviral therapy in people with HIV. Specimen: unsorted PBMCs, collected 3.1 years after starting antiretroviral therapy. The clonotype was recovered from a woman between 45 and 65 years old with HIV.

CDR3 amino acids: CASSPTGAEQETQYF. The CDR3 coding sequence is TGTGCCAGCAGCCCAACGGGAGCCGAGCAAGAGACCCAGTACTTC. The V call is TRBV9, the J call TRBJ2-5; D possibly corresponds to TRBD2 (6 bases). The CDR3 length is 15 residues. The ends were cut back, 4 bases at V and 2 bases at J, with 15 bases in the middle. Germline V gives CDR1 SGDLS, CDR2 YYNGEE.